Given below is one TCR beta chain in context. What it binds is not known. The data derive from a study of cytomegalovirus exposure and HLA in healthy donors. Across the study: Researchers previously reported finding 117 million unique TCR beta sequences from 150 million to 200 million T cells.

In germline, CDR1 is LNHDA, CDR2 SQIVND (reference sequence). V lost 4 bases and J 2 bases, leaving 7 bases between the germline ends. This CDR3 spans 13 amino acids. 60 Vbeta and 13 Jbeta primers were used in PCR. Assay: immunoSEQ multiplex PCR; the TCRdb copy retains only in-frame clones and omits some. The repertoire includes roughly 68,000 clones, around 74% of them detected once, and almost 7.5% sits in the top ten. Findings and caveats of the study: A link between a missense DCLRE1C variant and TCR beta V- and J-gene trimming emerged from a later analysis. High specificity and sensitivity for cytomegalovirus status were reported for the classifier.

The sample taken for sequencing was PBMCs. V is TRBV19 and J is TRBJ2-3; D unclear. This receptor was obtained from a woman between 25 and 40 years old in good health and CMV-seropositive. CDR3 DNA sequence: TGTGCCAGTAGTAACGGGTACACAGATACGCAGTATTTT. Its protein product is CASSNGYTDTQYF. Based on the CDR3 plus reference TRBV19 and TRBJ2-3, the full variable domain is DGGITQSPKYLFRKEGQNVTLSCEQNLNHDAMYWYRQDPGQGLRLIYYSQIVNDFQKGDIAEGYSVSREKKESFPLTVTSAQKNPTAFYLCASSNGYTDTQYFGPGTRLTVL.